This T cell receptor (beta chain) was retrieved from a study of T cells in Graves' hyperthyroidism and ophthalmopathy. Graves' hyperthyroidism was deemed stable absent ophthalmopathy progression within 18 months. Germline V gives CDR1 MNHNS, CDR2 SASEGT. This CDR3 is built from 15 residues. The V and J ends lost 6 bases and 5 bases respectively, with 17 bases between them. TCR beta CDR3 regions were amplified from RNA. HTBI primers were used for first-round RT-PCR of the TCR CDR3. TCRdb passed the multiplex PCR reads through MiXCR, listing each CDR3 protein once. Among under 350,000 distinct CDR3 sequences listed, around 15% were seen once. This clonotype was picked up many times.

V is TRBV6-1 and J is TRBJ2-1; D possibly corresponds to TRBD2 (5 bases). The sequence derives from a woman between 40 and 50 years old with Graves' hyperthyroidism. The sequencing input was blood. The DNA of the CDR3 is TGTGCCAGCAGACCGATCGGACTGGAGAACAATGAGCAGTTCTTC. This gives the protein CASRPIGLENNEQFF.